This T cell receptor beta chain was recorded in a study of HIV-infected children after antiretroviral therapy interruption. The treatment was: PENTA 11 planned treatment interruption arm or continuous ART arm. CDR1 and CDR2 (germline): MDHEN, SYDVKM. There are 16 residues in the CDR3. V lost 5 bases, J lost 8 bases, and 19 bases lay in between. A 3' RACE protocol on RNA, with unique molecular identifiers, produced the TCR library. TCRdb re-called the 3' RACE reads through MiXCR, storing one row per CDR3 protein. The sample holds more than 75,000 distinct CDR3 sequences, roughly 6.7% seen once. This clonotype was seen at least ten times.

The chain joins TRBV28 to TRBJ1-6; D is possibly TRBD1 (5 bases). This specimen consisted of CD45RA+ CD4+ T cells from PBMCs, pooled from several time points, obtained from a donor given antiretroviral therapy, either interrupted or continuous. Subset reported: naive CD4+ CD45RA+ CD45RO- T cells. The receptor was isolated from a pool of human donors with HIV. CDR3 nucleotide sequence: TGTGCCAGCAGTCTGGGACTTTCACAGGTGGATTCACCCCTCCACTTT. Encoded protein: CASSLGLSQVDSPLHF. Combining the CDR3 with reference TRBV28 and TRBJ1-6 gives the whole variable domain DVKVTQSSRYLVKRTGEKVFLECVQDMDHENMFWYRQDPGLGLRLIYFSYDVKMKEKGDIPEGYSVSREKKERFSLILESASTNQTSMYLCASSLGLSQVDSPLHFGNGTRLTVT.